This TCR beta chain was recorded in a study of blood T cell repertoires in COVID-19. Study as a whole: Samples taken during acute and convalescent COVID-19 were collected in the United States, Italy and Spain. PBMCs, B-cell-depleted T cells, or T cells provided the cDNA or gDNA that made up the material.

Those enrolled, adults aged 18 to 89 years, came from around 24 US areas. Clinical history as reported by participants underpinned cohort assignment. TCRdb's copy holds only in-frame clones and misses some; the assay was immunoSEQ multiplex PCR. The profile shows approximately 200,000 clones, 82% of them singletons. There are 12 residues in the CDR3. Germline V gene data show CDR1 as SEHNR and CDR2 as FQNEAQ (reference sequence). V shed 2 bases and J shed 6 bases, with 8 bases lying between them. The receptor was derived from a man in his forties or fifties who had recovered from COVID-19. This chain uses TRBV7-9 with TRBJ2-7; D ambiguous. Input material: PBMCs or T cells enriched from blood (not recorded which). The CDR3: CASSLHSSEQYF. CDR3 sequence (DNA): TGTGCCAGCAGCTTACATAGCTCCGAGCAGTACTTC.